The entry that follows covers one T cell receptor (beta chain) sequence. The sample comes from a study of CD8 T cells in Susac syndrome. Sequencing of TCR beta drew on CD8+ and CD4+ T cells from blood. An amount of RNA that ranged from about 0.45 to 1 ug was reverse transcribed with random hexamers. TCRdb re-derived calls from the immunoSEQ multiplex PCR reads in MiXCR, one entry per CDR3 protein. The sample contains a few hundred thousand distinct CDR3 sequences, roughly 92% of which appear only once. The sequencing input was CD8+ T cells from PBMCs. The receptor was isolated from a human donor with multiple sclerosis.

In nucleotides, the CDR3 is TGCAGCCTGCGGACTGAAACTAGCACAGATACGCAGTATTTT. This sequence encodes CSLRTETSTDTQYF. The genes are TRBV29-1 and TRBJ2-3, with a weak D call TRBD2 (5 bases). The CDR3 has 14 residues. With 8 bases removed from V and 0 bases from J, the gap between germline ends came to 15 bases. The germline V gene has CDR1 SQVTM and CDR2 ANQGSEA.